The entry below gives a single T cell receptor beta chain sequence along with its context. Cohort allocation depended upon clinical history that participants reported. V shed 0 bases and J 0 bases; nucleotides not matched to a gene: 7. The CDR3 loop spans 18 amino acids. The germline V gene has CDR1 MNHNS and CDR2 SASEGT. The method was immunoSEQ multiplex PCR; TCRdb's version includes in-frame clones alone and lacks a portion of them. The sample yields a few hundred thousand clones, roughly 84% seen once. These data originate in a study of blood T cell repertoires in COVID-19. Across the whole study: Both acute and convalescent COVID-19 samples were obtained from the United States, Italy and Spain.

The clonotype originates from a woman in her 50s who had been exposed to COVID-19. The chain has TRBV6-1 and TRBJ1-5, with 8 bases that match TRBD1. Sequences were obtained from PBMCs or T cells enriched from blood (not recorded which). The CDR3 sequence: CASSEALPGGSSNQPQHF. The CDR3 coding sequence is TGTGCCAGCAGTGAAGCTTTGCCAGGGGGCTCTAGCAATCAGCCCCAGCATTTT.